This TCR beta chain comes out of a study of cytomegalovirus exposure and HLA in healthy donors. Healthy donors of bone marrow made up the group. Findings and caveats of the study: Most subjects' HLA-A and HLA-B alleles were reportedly predicted from TCR beta sequences.

In the PCR, 60 Vbeta and 13 Jbeta primers were used. Repertoires were generated with immunoSEQ multiplex PCR, while TCRdb's copy carries only in-frame clones and drops some. The data show about 150,000 clones, around 80% seen once. V dropped 3 bases and J dropped 5 bases, with 14 bases sitting between them. Germline values: CDR1 LNHDA, CDR2 SQIVND (reference sequence). The CDR3 runs 15 residues. Remarks on this clone: Its matching antigen is unknown.

The rearrangement uses TRBV19 and TRBJ2-4, with TRBD2 as a possible D gene (6 bases). The receptor was isolated from a woman between 40 and 50 years old in good health and CMV-seronegative. Sequenced: PBMCs. The CDR3 bases are TGTGCCAGTAGTATTTCGACTAGAGGGCAAAACATTCAGTACTTC. This translates into CASSISTRGQNIQYF.